The 3 T cell receptor beta chains below come from one sample, sequenced in a study of blood T cells in healthy people across ages. A second 7 to 11 cycle PCR used barcoded and J-beta primers. MiXCR, applied by TCRdb to the 5' RACE reads, yields one record per CDR3 protein. The sample carries hundreds of thousands of distinct CDR3 sequences, around 45% recorded once. Sequenced sample: blood. These receptors were obtained from a woman aged 60-75 years in good health.

The chain recombines TRBV20-1 with TRBJ2-3; the D gene is possibly TRBD2 (6 bases). The CDR3 covers 14 residues. Looked up from germline, CDR1 is DFQATT and CDR2 is SNEGSKA (reference sequence). V gave up 4 bases and J gave up 1 base, with 12 bases separating them. CDR3 protein: CSAISGTGTDTQYF. The CDR3 region has the DNA TGCAGTGCTATTTCCGGGACTGGCACAGATACGCAGTATTTT.

The DNA of the CDR3 is TGTGCCAGCAGACGGACAGTCACTGAAGCTTTCTTT. Protein product: CASRRTVTEAFF. V is TRBV12-3 or TRBV12-4 and J is TRBJ1-1, with D possibly being TRBD1 (6 bases). V lost 6 bases and J 4 bases, leaving 9 bases between the germline ends. This CDR3 has 12 residues.

The DNA for the CDR3 is TGCAGCGTTCGTGAGTCCCAAATCACAGATACGCAGTATTTT. It translates to CSVRESQITDTQYF. The chain uses TRBV29-1 and TRBJ2-3; D remains unclear. CDR1 and CDR2 (germline): SQVTM, ANQGSEA. Trimming shortened V by 5 bases and J by 2 bases, and 14 bases separated the two germline ends. This CDR3 has 14 amino acids.